This TCR beta chain was documented in a study of regulatory T cells. Primers: 52 TRBV forward and 13 TRBJ reverse. Clones were sequenced by immunoSEQ multiplex PCR, and TCRdb holds only the in-frame ones, with some missing. This sample yields about 20,000 clones, of which 93% are seen a single time; 3.5% belongs to the top ten. V lost 6 bases to trimming and J lost 3 bases, with 11 bases between them. This CDR3 comprises 14 residues. Germline values: CDR1 LNHDA, CDR2 SQIVND (reference sequence). Sequenced: CD8+ T cells sorted from blood. The chain uses TRBV19 and TRBJ2-2; D call uncertain. This TCR was sampled from a child aged 2 to 15 with CD3G deficiency. The CDR3 spells CASSPNGYTGELFF. CDR3 bases: TGTGCCAGTAGCCCAAACGGCTACACCGGGGAGCTGTTTTTT.